The 6 T cell receptor beta chains below were found in one sample sequenced in a study of cytomegalovirus exposure and HLA in healthy donors. The study ran its PCR with 60 Vbeta and 13 Jbeta primers. Produced via immunoSEQ multiplex PCR; TCRdb's table is partial and in-frame only. The sample has 150,000 to 200,000 clones; 10% to 15% are singletons. The sample taken for sequencing was PBMCs. Receptors originate from a man between 50 and 59 years old in good health and CMV-seropositive.

The rearrangement joins TRBV7-6 to TRBJ1-3, with 8 bases fitting TRBD1. Germline V gene lookup returns CDR1 SGHVS and CDR2 FNYEAQ. V was clipped by 0 bases and J by 0 bases; unmatched bases: 4. This CDR3 is 17 amino acids long. This CDR3 is CASSLARGQASGNTIYF. For the CDR3, the DNA is TGTGCCAGCAGCTTAGCGAGGGGACAGGCCTCTGGAAACACCATATATTTT.

V and J are TRBV19 and TRBJ1-2; D is uncertain. The CDR3 sequence is 9 residues long. The germline V gene has CDR1 LNHDA and CDR2 SQIVND (reference sequence). V dropped 10 bases and J dropped 8 bases, with 8 bases sitting between them. The CDR3 nucleotides are TGTGCCATCTTCCGGGGCTACACCTTC. This encodes CAIFRGYTF.

The rearrangement links TRBV2 to TRBJ2-3, with 11 bases that match TRBD2. Germline-derived CDR1 and CDR2 are SNHLY and FYNNEI. The V segment lost 6 bases and the J segment 4 bases; nucleotides outside the gene matches: 9. CDR3 length: 16 residues. This CDR3 is CASRTSGAVNSDTQYF. The CDR3 bases are TGTGCCAGCAGGACTAGCGGGGCCGTTAACTCAGATACGCAGTATTTT.

This clone has just a few counts. The chain links TRBV28 to TRBJ1-5, with D perhaps TRBD1 (5 bases). This CDR3 is built from 13 residues. Trimming cost V 5 bases and J 9 bases, with 14 bases left between them. Germline assignment: CDR1 MDHEN and CDR2 SYDVKM. Written as DNA, the CDR3 is TGTGCCAGCAGTGTAGGTAAGGGGCTGCCCCAGCATTTT. It is translated as CASSVGKGLPQHF.

This clone has only a few counts. The sample has other DNA sequences that encode this CDR3 too. The J gene is TRBJ1-1, the V gene TRBV7-2; 7 nucleotides align to TRBD1. CDR1 is SGHTA and CDR2 is FQGNSA in the germline V gene. The CDR3 length is 13 residues. V shed 5 bases, J shed 5 bases, and the junction held 5 bases outside the gene matches. Written as DNA, the CDR3 is TGTGCCAGCAGCCTCGACAGGGAGACTGAAGCTTTCTTT. Amino acids: CASSLDRETEAFF. The full variable domain, its missing parts supplied by reference TRBV7-2 and TRBJ1-1, is GAGVSQSPSNKVTEKGKDVELRCDPISGHTALYWYRQSLGQGLEFLIYFQGNSAPDKSGLPSDRFSAERTGGSVSTLTIQRTQQEDSAVYLCASSLDRETEAFFGQGTRLTVV.

This clone has a handful of counts. The CDR3 loop reads CASSPEPGGPQHF. The CDR3 nucleotides are TGTGCCAGCTCACCCGAACCGGGGGGGCCCCAGCATTTT. V and J are TRBV18 and TRBJ1-5; D perhaps matches TRBD1 (5 bases). The V gene's germline CDR1 is KGHSH and CDR2 LQKENI. V gave up 3 bases and J gave up 9 bases, with 12 bases separating them. This CDR3 contains 13 residues.